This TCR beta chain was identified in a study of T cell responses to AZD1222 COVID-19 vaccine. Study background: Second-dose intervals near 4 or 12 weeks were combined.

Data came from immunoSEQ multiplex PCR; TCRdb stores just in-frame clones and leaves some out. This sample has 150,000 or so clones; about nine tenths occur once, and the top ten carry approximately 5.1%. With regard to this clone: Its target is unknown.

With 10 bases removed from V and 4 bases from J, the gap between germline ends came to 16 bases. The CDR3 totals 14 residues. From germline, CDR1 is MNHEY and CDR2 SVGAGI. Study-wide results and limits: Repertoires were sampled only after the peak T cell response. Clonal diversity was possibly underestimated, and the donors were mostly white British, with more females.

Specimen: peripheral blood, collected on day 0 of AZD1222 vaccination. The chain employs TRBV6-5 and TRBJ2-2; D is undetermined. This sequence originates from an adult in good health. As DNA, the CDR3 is TGTGCCACCTCATGGACCCTACTCACCGGGGAGCTGTTTTTT. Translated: CATSWTLLTGELFF.